These 26 T cell receptor beta chains share one sample of origin, sequenced in a study of shared clonotypes between healthy human individuals. This table comes from immunoSEQ multiplex PCR, and its TCRdb copy is limited to in-frame clones, with some not included. The table records hundreds of thousands of clones, approximately 75% of them present only once. Specimen: memory CD4+ T cells sorted from blood. Subset of the sample: CD45RA-negative fraction. The receptor source for this set is a woman aged 25 to 45 in good health.

The chain is built from TRBV11-2 and TRBJ1-2, with a weak D call TRBD1 (6 bases). From germline, CDR1 is SGHAT and CDR2 FQNNGV. V shed 5 bases and J shed 7 bases, with 20 bases lying between them. The CDR3 loop spans 15 amino acids. Written as DNA, the CDR3 is TGTGCCAGCAGCCCCTCACTGACAGGTGCGGCTGGCTACACCTTC. It yields the protein CASSPSLTGAAGYTF.

Only a few counts were recorded for this clone. The chain is built from TRBV5-1 and TRBJ2-7; 9 nucleotides align to TRBD2. The CDR3 covers 18 residues. With V trimmed by 5 bases and J by 3 bases, 18 bases remained unmatched. From germline, CDR1 is SGHRS and CDR2 YFSETQ. CDR3 coding DNA: TGCGCCAGCAGTACGAGGGGTAGCGGGAGAAATAAGGTCTACGAGCAGTACTTC. Its protein is CASSTRGSGRNKVYEQYF.

This chain connects TRBV7-2 to TRBJ2-1; 11 nucleotides agree with TRBD1. Germline V gene data show CDR1 as SGHTA and CDR2 as FQGNSA. V gave up 5 bases and J gave up 4 bases; unmatched junction bases: 10. The CDR3 has 17 residues. The CDR3 is CASSPGQGATRYNEQFF. DNA for the CDR3: TGTGCCAGCAGCCCAGGACAGGGGGCGACTCGATACAATGAGCAGTTCTTC.

This chain joins TRBV10-2 and TRBJ2-6; D remains unclear. Germline V gives CDR1 WSHSY, CDR2 SAAADI. Trimming took 3 bases from V and 1 from J, leaving 13 bases between them. This CDR3 region has 17 residues. The CDR3 nucleotides are TGCGCCAGCAGTGATAGGGCCCACAAATCTGGGGCCAACGTCCTGACTTTC. Translating it yields CASSDRAHKSGANVLTF.

J is TRBJ2-3 and V is TRBV18; D unclear. Trimming stripped 0 bases from V and 2 bases from J, with 6 bases between. CDR3 length: 14 residues. Germline values: CDR1 KGHSH, CDR2 LQKENI. The CDR3 loop reads CASSPPVATDTQYF. CDR3 coding DNA: TGTGCCAGCTCACCACCGGTAGCCACAGATACGCAGTATTTT.

Turning to this clone: Different DNA sequences within this sample yield the same CDR3. This sequence joins TRBV5-1 and TRBJ2-7, with 9 nucleotides matching TRBD2. Germline assignment: CDR1 SGHRS and CDR2 YFSETQ. This CDR3 comprises 14 residues. Trimming removed 1 base from V and 7 bases from J; junction bases left unmatched: 6. The CDR3 sequence is CASSLLAGEGEQYF. In DNA, the CDR3 is TGCGCCAGCAGCTTGTTAGCGGGAGAGGGGGAGCAGTACTTC.

Only a few counts were recorded for this clone. The V call is TRBV7-9, the J call TRBJ2-2, with D unclear. Deletions cut 5 bases from V and 0 bases from J, with 13 bases between. Germline CDR1 is SEHNR and CDR2 is FQNEAQ (reference sequence). This CDR3 spans 16 amino acids. The CDR3 protein is CASSPTRGANTGELFF. The DNA of the CDR3 is TGTGCCAGCAGCCCAACCCGCGGAGCGAACACCGGGGAGCTGTTTTTT.

This chain links TRBV4-1 with TRBJ2-5, with D perhaps being TRBD1 or TRBD2 (5 bases each). Germline CDR1 reads MGHRA; CDR2 reads YSYEKL. With 0 bases removed from V and 3 bases from J, the gap between germline ends came to 14 bases. The CDR3 totals 16 residues. CDR3 protein: CASSQDPGRLEETQYF. The CDR3 nucleotides are TGCGCCAGCAGCCAAGATCCGGGACGCTTGGAAGAGACCCAGTACTTC.

This chain joins TRBV19 and TRBJ2-7; TRBD1 aligns across 8 bases. CDR1 is LNHDA, CDR2 SQIVND, per germline (reference sequence). Unmatched junction bases numbered 4, after V lost 7 bases and J lost 5 bases. The CDR3 is 12 residues long. CDR3: CASNDRGNEQYF. DNA for the CDR3: TGTGCCAGTAACGACAGGGGAAACGAGCAGTACTTC.

The chain recombines TRBV20-1 with TRBJ2-7, with D unclear. In germline, CDR1 is DFQATT, CDR2 SNEGSKA (reference sequence). The CDR3 totals 11 residues. V was clipped by 3 bases and J by 4 bases, with 7 bases between them. CDR3 sequence: CSASNAYEQYF. The CDR3, as DNA: TGCAGTGCTAGTAACGCGTACGAGCAGTACTTC.

This sequence joins TRBV7-9 and TRBJ2-7, with D possibly matching TRBD1 (5 bases). V was cut by 6 bases and J by 3 bases, with 9 bases left in between. Germline V lookup: CDR1 SEHNR, CDR2 FQNEAQ (reference sequence). This CDR3 region has 12 residues. Here the CDR3 reads CASSSTVYEQYF. The CDR3 DNA follows: TGTGCCAGCAGTTCGACAGTCTACGAGCAGTACTTC.

In regard to this clone: This specimen includes other DNA sequences encoding the same CDR3. The chain uses TRBV28 and TRBJ1-1; D perhaps matches TRBD1 (6 bases). Germline loops: CDR1 MDHEN, CDR2 SYDVKM. V lost 3 bases and J 2 bases, leaving 13 bases between the germline ends. CDR3 size: 15 residues. The CDR3 DNA reads as TGTGCCAGCAGTTTGGGGGGGCGATTAAACACTGAAGCTTTCTTT. Translation: CASSLGGRLNTEAFF.

This clone was observed a few times. The chain combines TRBV18 with TRBJ1-3, with TRBD1 as a possible D gene (5 bases). The CDR3 consists of 16 residues. Between the trimmed V and J ends, which lost 4 bases and 4 bases, there was a span of 17 bases. CDR1 KGHSH and CDR2 LQKENI come from the germline V gene. The CDR3 DNA is TGTGCCAGCTCACTCGAGACAGTCCGGACAGGAAACACCATATATTTT. Translation gives CASSLETVRTGNTIYF. Together with reference TRBV18 and TRBJ1-3, the CDR3 gives the full variable domain: NAGVMQNPRHLVRRRGQEARLRCSPMKGHSHVYWYRQLPEEGLKFMVYLQKENIIDESGMPKERFSAEFPKEGPSILRIQQVVRGDSAAYFCASSLETVRTGNTIYFGEGSWLTVV.

The CDR3 here is CASSSTSGDYGYTF. The CDR3 nucleotides are TGCGCCAGCAGCTCTACGTCAGGGGACTATGGCTACACCTTC. V and J are TRBV5-1 and TRBJ1-2; D perhaps matches TRBD1 (6 bases). The V end lost 3 bases, the J end lost 3 bases, and 12 bases lay between the germline ends. The CDR3 runs to 14 residues. Germline loops: CDR1 SGHRS, CDR2 YFSETQ.

The V and J genes are TRBV4-2 and TRBJ2-6, with TRBD2 identical over 11 bases. V dropped 2 bases and J dropped 2; count of bases not matched to a gene: 5. In germline, CDR1 is LGHNA, CDR2 YNFKEQ. The CDR3 has 18 residues. The CDR3 protein is CASSQPTSGRAGANVLTF. The CDR3 bases are TGTGCCAGCAGCCAACCCACTAGCGGGAGAGCTGGGGCCAACGTCCTGACTTTC.

The V and J genes are TRBV11-2 and TRBJ2-2; 11 bases are shared with TRBD2. Germline V lookup: CDR1 SGHAT, CDR2 FQNNGV. This CDR3 region has 16 residues. Trimming removed 6 bases from V and 8 bases from J; junction bases left unmatched: 11. CDR3 in amino acids: CASSNRLAGPKGELFF. The CDR3 DNA follows: TGTGCCAGCAGTAACCGACTAGCGGGGCCCAAAGGGGAGCTGTTTTTT.

As to this clone: The same CDR3 also results from other DNA sequences found in this sample. The V and J genes are TRBV18 and TRBJ2-5; D gene ambiguous. Germline-derived CDR1 and CDR2 are KGHSH and LQKENI. The CDR3 consists of 12 residues. V lost 4 bases to trimming and J lost 2 bases, with 5 bases between them. Written as DNA, the CDR3 is TGTGCCAGCTCACAGGCACAAGAGACCCAGTACTTC. Translated: CASSQAQETQYF.

J is TRBJ1-2 and V is TRBV6-6; 7 bases are a match to TRBD1. CDR1 is MNHNY and CDR2 is SVGAGI in the germline V gene (reference sequence). There are 15 residues in the CDR3. With V trimmed by 7 bases and J by 0 bases, 8 bases remained unmatched. CDR3 in DNA: TGTGCCAGCACTACACAGGGGCGGACTAACTATGGCTACACCTTC. Translation: CASTTQGRTNYGYTF.

The CDR3 DNA reads as TGTGCCAGCAGCCCAAGCTCGGGCAGATACACCGGGGAGCTGTTTTTT. Translation gives CASSPSSGRYTGELFF. V gene TRBV7-8 combines with J gene TRBJ2-2; D unresolved. CDR3 length equals 16 residues. Trimming removed 5 bases from V and 3 bases from J, with 16 bases in between. The V gene's germline CDR1 is SGHVS and CDR2 FQNEAQ.

In DNA, the CDR3 is TGCAGCGTTCACTCCGAGAAATCCTTAACCTTC. Its translation is CSVHSEKSLTF. The chain carries TRBV29-1 and TRBJ1-2; no clear D gene. CDR1 SQVTM and CDR2 ANQGSEA come from the germline V gene. Trimming pared 5 bases from V and 14 bases from J, leaving 18 bases between. This CDR3 contains 11 residues.

This clone has just one count. This chain's CDR3 is CASSGGAFYEQYF. The CDR3 DNA follows: TGCGCCAGCAGCGGAGGGGCCTTCTACGAGCAGTACTTC. The V gene is TRBV5-1, the J gene TRBJ2-5, with D perhaps TRBD2 (6 bases). Judging by the DNA end, TRBJ2-7 fits better; the J call may be wrong. The CDR3 is 13 residues long. Germline-derived CDR1 and CDR2 are SGHRS and YFSETQ.

The chain recombines TRBV7-9 with TRBJ1-1; a weak D match, TRBD1 (6 bases). V lost 2 bases to trimming and J lost 0 bases, with 19 bases between them. Germline V CDR1 and CDR2: SEHNR, FQNEAQ (reference sequence). CDR3 size: 18 residues. The CDR3 is CASSLLQGVNPMNTEAFF. The DNA of the CDR3 is TGTGCCAGCAGCTTATTACAGGGAGTGAATCCTATGAACACTGAAGCTTTCTTT.

This clone has more than one count but fewer than ten. The rearrangement uses TRBV10-3 and TRBJ1-4; tentatively, D is TRBD1 (6 bases). Germline CDR1 ENHRY, CDR2 SYGVKD. With 7 bases removed from V and 4 bases from J, the gap between germline ends came to 13 bases. This CDR3 has 14 residues. CDR3 DNA sequence: TGTGCCATCAATCCGTCAGGGGATAATGAAAAACTGTTTTTT. Translated, it gives CAINPSGDNEKLFF.

The chain employs TRBV7-9 and TRBJ2-2; maybe TRBD1 (6 bases). Germline CDR1 is SEHNR and CDR2 is FQNEAQ (reference sequence). CDR3 length: 16 residues. Trimming shortened V by 4 bases and J by 0 bases, and 12 bases separated the two germline ends. CDR3 region: CASSSRTASNTGELFF. CDR3 sequence (DNA): TGTGCCAGCAGCTCAAGGACAGCCTCGAACACCGGGGAGCTGTTTTTT.

This chain links TRBV7-2 with TRBJ1-1; D gene uncertain. Germline lookup yields CDR1 SGHTA and CDR2 FQGNSA. The CDR3 contains 15 residues. Trimming removed 1 base from V and 1 base from J, with 10 bases in between. The CDR3 sequence: CASSLDVTWNTEAFF. The CDR3, as DNA: TGTGCCAGCAGCTTAGACGTAACCTGGAACACTGAAGCTTTCTTT.

This clone came up a few times. This sequence joins TRBV28 and TRBJ1-2; no clear D. CDR1 is MDHEN, CDR2 SYDVKM, per germline. V was pared by 2 bases and J by 4 bases, with 20 bases between. The CDR3 length is 17 residues. The CDR3 loop reads CASSLKAGSRGGYGYTF. The CDR3, as DNA: TGTGCCAGCAGTTTAAAGGCGGGCTCTCGCGGCGGCTATGGCTACACCTTC.